This entry is about one TCR beta chain. No antigen is known for it. The data belong to a study of post-analysis software for immune sequencing data. Study-level background: As for disease course, relapsing-remitting, secondary progressive and progressive-relapsing multiple sclerosis were all included.

The study's findings and limits: There were a few TRBV segments more frequent in patients than controls, and TRBV5-6, TRBV5-1 and TRBV20-1 were among them. Significantly decreased normalized Chao1 diversity was recorded for multiple sclerosis patients relative to controls. Strong same-batch co-clustering of samples appeared with F measure clustering.

The length of the CDR3 is 14 residues. Germline trimming cut 1 base from V and 3 bases from J; bases unmatched to any gene: 3. Unique molecular identifiers were carried by the TCR beta cDNA libraries. TCRdb independently ran MiXCR on the PCR reads; one entry per CDR3 protein. The profile shows around 710,000 distinct CDR3 sequences, 46% of them singletons. The chain recombines TRBV12-3 or TRBV12-4 with TRBJ2-7, with 7 bases fitting TRBD2. This clonotype was obtained from a girl between 10 and 17 years old with multiple sclerosis. Sequences were obtained from blood. Here the CDR3 DNA reads TGTGCCAGCAGTTTAGATGCTAGCGGCTACGAGCAGTACTTC. It translates to CASSLDASGYEQYF.